The rows below give T cell receptor beta chains drawn from one sample of a study of control samples from healthy donors and cancer patients. Sequencing used immunoSEQ multiplex PCR; TCRdb keeps in-frame clones, though not all of them. Of some 120,000 clones in the sample, roughly 90% are singletons; the top ten hold 3.2%. The specimen sequenced was blood. Receptors originate from a man in his fifties in good health. The conserved cysteine and the conserved F or W are not part of the CDR3 here.

TRBV7-2	TRBJ2-7	ASSLVAAGGAYEQY
TRBV15	TRBJ1-3	ATSRAGDRTGNTIY
TRBV7-9	TRBJ2-7	ASSLARDGISYEQY
TRBV11-2	TRBJ2-1	ASSLVGGRVDEQF
TRBV7-2	TRBJ2-3	ASSSQPFPGGADTQY
TRBV2	TRBJ2-4	ASSENGQGVNIQY
TRBV15	TRBJ2-1	ATSRDRLAGGYNEQF
TRBV5-5	TRBJ2-7	ASSPDVIPYEQY
TRBV28	TRBJ1-5	ASSFADQPQH
TRBV28	TRBJ1-2	ASSLVGGGYGYT
TRBV13	TRBJ1-1	ASSLSSGGGLAF
TRBV5-5	TRBJ2-7	ASSLYGTGTGNSYEQY
TRBV29-1	TRBJ1-1	SAIRDRGTEAF
TRBV27	TRBJ2-2	ASSLYGGMNTGELF
TRBV6-4	TRBJ2-2	ASSDLRVLTGELF
TRBV11-3	TRBJ2-7	ASSLDTLYEQY
TRBV15	TRBJ1-5	ATSRGEGSPNQPQH
TRBV4-1	TRBJ1-3	ASSPSDRSGVGNTIY
TRBV2	TRBJ2-1	ASRRTSGGAGNGQF
TRBV19	TRBJ2-3	ASSLTSGGAGLADTQY
TRBV5-1	TRBJ2-5	ASSFGTSGAQETQY
TRBV28	TRBJ1-1	ASSLGDWTEAF
TRBV9	TRBJ2-1	ASSVGQALRNEQF
TRBV7-9	TRBJ2-7	ASSPGLAGYEQY
TRBV29-1	TRBJ2-1	SAEAGAIGNEQF
TRBV6-5	TRBJ1-2	ASRDTNRDYGYT
TRBV6-1	TRBJ2-7	ASSEMFSTPEQY
TRBV5-1	TRBJ1-4	ASSSGQGVSNEKLF
TRBV3-1/TRBV3-2	TRBJ2-2	ASSRGTASGLF
TRBV7-6	TRBJ2-1	ASSSRSSLPHEQF
TRBV2	TRBJ2-7	ASSDIHGWGEQY
TRBV7-9	TRBJ2-5	ASSYGTRLVETQY
TRBV7-3	TRBJ2-2	ASSLFGTGGTGELF
TRBV4-1	TRBJ1-1	ASSPRGADTEAF
TRBV10-3	TRBJ2-7	AISEPPSDEQY
TRBV30	TRBJ1-6	ACATEGNSPLH
TRBV11-2	TRBJ1-6	ASSRTGDTYNSPLH
TRBV10-3	TRBJ2-3	AIKQRDTQY
TRBV7-9	TRBJ2-7	ASEGTSDYEQY
TRBV30	TRBJ2-7	AWSFGTQGQY
TRBV7-8	TRBJ2-4	ASSSVPYDSTKNIQY
TRBV9	TRBJ2-5	ASSVGAGAYQETQY
TRBV6-6	TRBJ1-3	ASRVGQDPSTIY
TRBV15	TRBJ2-2	ATSRDAGTGELF
TRBV5-4	TRBJ1-5	ASSLPGANQPQH
TRBV27	TRBJ2-1	ASGYPGQGRDEQF
TRBV14	TRBJ1-1	ASSQGDSVNTEAF
TRBV19	TRBJ2-7	ASSGSGSSYEQY
TRBV29-1	TRBJ2-1	SANDFSYNEQF
TRBV29-1	TRBJ1-2	SVDSWSGTGGAYGYT
TRBV5-4	TRBJ1-2	ASSLVGANYGYT
TRBV7-3	TRBJ2-3	ASSPSGKNTDTQY
TRBV5-1	TRBJ2-1	ASKTQGDAQEQF